A single sample gave rise to the 17 T cell receptor beta chains below, sequenced in a study of shared clonotypes between healthy human individuals. Sequenced by immunoSEQ multiplex PCR; TCRdb stores in-frame clones only, minus some. The repertoire includes approximately 740,000 clones, around 67% of them detected once, and 1.5% to 2% sits in the top ten. The sample taken for sequencing was memory CD4+ T cells sorted from blood. The subset here: CD45RA-negative fraction. All receptors derive from a woman between 25 and 40 years old in good health.

V is TRBV7-9 and J is TRBJ2-6; D gene uncertain. Germline V gives CDR1 SEHNR, CDR2 FQNEAQ (reference sequence). V shed 5 bases and J shed 1 base, with 6 bases lying between them. This CDR3 comprises 14 residues. The CDR3 bases are TGTGCCAGCAGCCGAGAGTCTGGGGCCAACGTCCTGACTTTC. Its protein product is CASSRESGANVLTF.

This clone was observed a few times. The sample has other DNA sequences that encode this CDR3 too. The chain links TRBV2 to TRBJ1-2; D ambiguous. Trimming cost V 2 bases and J 0 bases, with 7 bases left between them. From germline, CDR1 is SNHLY and CDR2 FYNNEI. The CDR3 covers 14 residues. The CDR3 DNA sequence: TGTGCCAGCAGTGAACGCGGCTCTAACTATGGCTACACCTTC. It encodes CASSERGSNYGYTF. The variable domain in full, completed from reference TRBV2 and TRBJ1-2, reads EPEVTQTPSHQVTQMGQEVILRCVPISNHLYFYWYRQILGQKVEFLVSFYNNEISEKSEIFDDQFSVERPDGSNFTLKIRSTKLEDSAMYFCASSERGSNYGYTFGSGTRLTVV.

A word on this clone: The same CDR3 can be traced to other DNA sequences in this sample. This rearrangement joins TRBV5-1 to TRBJ1-3, with TRBD1 matching 8 bases. The V segment lost 2 bases and the J segment 4 bases; nucleotides outside the gene matches: 2. CDR3 length equals 14 residues. CDR1 is SGHRS, CDR2 YFSETQ, per germline. CDR3: CASSFGTGGNTIYF. DNA of the CDR3: TGCGCCAGCAGCTTTGGGACAGGCGGAAACACCATATATTTT.

V and J are TRBV29-1 and TRBJ2-2; weak D call: TRBD1 (6 bases). This CDR3 region has 13 residues. Between the trimmed V and J ends, which lost 5 bases and 7 bases, there was a span of 14 bases. CDR1 is SQVTM and CDR2 is ANQGSEA in the germline V gene. The CDR3 sequence is CSVFQGWNGELFF. CDR3 nucleotides: TGCAGCGTTTTCCAGGGGTGGAACGGGGAGCTGTTTTTT.

The chain carries TRBV2 and TRBJ2-5, with D possibly TRBD2 on 5 matching bases. V lost 5 bases and J 5 bases, leaving 15 bases between the germline ends. The CDR3 is 14 amino acids. Looked up from germline, CDR1 is SNHLY and CDR2 is FYNNEI. CDR3 residues: CASSLSASTETQYF. CDR3 bases: TGTGCCAGCAGTTTGTCGGCTAGCACGGAGACCCAGTACTTC.

The CDR3 nucleotides are TGTGCCAGCAGCTTGGGGACTAGCGATTACAATGAGCAGTTCTTC. Amino acids: CASSLGTSDYNEQFF. The V call is TRBV7-9, the J call TRBJ2-1, with 10 bases fitting TRBD2. This CDR3 comprises 15 residues. The V segment lost 3 bases and the J segment 4 bases; nucleotides outside the gene matches: 3. Germline loops: CDR1 SEHNR, CDR2 FQNEAQ (reference sequence).

The chain combines TRBV11-1 with TRBJ2-1, with 14 bases matching TRBD2. From germline, CDR1 is SGHAT and CDR2 FQDESV (reference sequence). The CDR3 has 18 amino acids. V gave up 5 bases and J gave up 6 bases; unmatched junction bases: 12. CDR3 DNA: TGTGCCAGCAGCCTAGGGACTAGCGGGAGACCTTCCAGCAATGAGCAGTTCTTC. Protein product: CASSLGTSGRPSSNEQFF.

The sample holds a few counts of this clone. The rearrangement joins TRBV5-1 to TRBJ2-7; 13 nucleotides agree with TRBD2. The V gene end was trimmed by 5 bases and the J gene end by 2 bases; junction bases not matched to a gene: 7. Germline V CDR1 and CDR2: SGHRS, YFSETQ. CDR3 length: 16 amino acids. Here the CDR3 reads CASRTTTSGGTYEQYF. The CDR3 region has the DNA TGCGCCAGCAGAACTACGACTAGCGGGGGGACCTACGAGCAGTACTTC.

The chain recombines TRBV5-3 with TRBJ2-7; 7 bases align to TRBD1. TRBV5-3 is marked as an open reading frame, function uncertain. V was clipped by 4 bases and J by 2 bases; unmatched bases: 15. The CDR3 runs 17 residues. The CDR3 DNA sequence: TGTGCCAGAAGCCATCAGGCAGGGGGTTTCCCAACCTACGAGCAGTACTTC. Translating gives CARSHQAGGFPTYEQYF.

The rearrangement uses TRBV10-1 and TRBJ2-7, with D uncertain. The length of the CDR3 is 10 residues. The V and J ends lost 8 bases and 4 bases respectively, with 6 bases between them. Germline V gene data show CDR1 as WNHNN and CDR2 as SYGVQD (reference sequence). CDR3 DNA: TGCGCCAGCCCGGCATACGAGCAGTACTTC. It specifies CASPAYEQYF.

The chain uses TRBV27 and TRBJ2-7; D is perhaps TRBD1 or TRBD2 (5 bases each). The CDR3 runs 15 residues. CDR1 is MNHEY and CDR2 is SMNVEV in the germline V gene (reference sequence). The V end was cut by 8 bases, the J end by 3 bases, with 20 bases between. Here the CDR3 DNA reads TGTGCCAGCCGCCGTCGAGCAGGGACGATCTACGAGCAGTACTTC. This translates into CASRRRAGTIYEQYF.

V usage is TRBV19 and J usage is TRBJ1-2; maybe TRBD1 (6 bases). Trimming took 6 bases from V and 7 from J, leaving 21 bases between them. Germline V gene sequence: CDR1 LNHDA, CDR2 SQIVND (reference sequence). The CDR3 covers 15 residues. This CDR3 reads CASSNTPSGAGGYTF. The CDR3 DNA reads as TGTGCCAGTAGCAATACCCCCTCGGGGGCTGGTGGCTACACCTTC.

V usage is TRBV28 and J usage is TRBJ2-7, with D perhaps TRBD1 (6 bases). The CDR3 totals 17 residues. Germline V gives CDR1 MDHEN, CDR2 SYDVKM. V lost 1 base and J 5 bases, leaving 21 bases between the germline ends. Here the CDR3 reads CASSLFSLGGTPHEQYF. DNA of the CDR3: TGTGCCAGCAGTTTATTCTCCCTTGGGGGCACTCCCCACGAGCAGTACTTC.

About this clone: A much more abundant neighbour one base away suggests this may be a read error. V and J are TRBV2 and TRBJ1-5; 12 positions agree with TRBD1. Losses at the gene ends were 6 bases for V and 7 bases for J; bases not matched to a gene: 4. CDR1 SNHLY and CDR2 FYNNEI come from the germline V gene. The CDR3 has 14 amino acids. CDR3 residues: CASSAGTGGQPQHF. The CDR3 nucleotides are TGTGCCAGCAGCGCCGGGACAGGGGGCCAGCCCCAGCATTTT.

The rearrangement uses TRBV7-9 and TRBJ1-2; D remains unclear. Looked up from germline, CDR1 is SEHNR and CDR2 is FQNEAQ (reference sequence). V lost 8 bases to trimming and J lost 6 bases, with 22 bases between them. The CDR3 is made up of 15 amino acids. The CDR3 DNA follows: TGTGCCAGCTATATATTAGAGGCGGAATCGGATGGCTACACCTTC. Translation: CASYILEAESDGYTF.

This clone was counted a few times. J is TRBJ2-1 and V is TRBV19; TRBD1 or TRBD2 may be the D gene (5 bases each). V was trimmed by 4 bases and J by 5 bases, leaving 12 bases between them. Germline CDR1 reads LNHDA; CDR2 reads SQIVND (reference sequence). The length of the CDR3 is 14 residues. In DNA form, the CDR3 reads TGTGCCAGTAGTAGGGGGAGTGGGGACAATGAGCAGTTCTTC. It is translated as CASSRGSGDNEQFF.

V gene TRBV6-6 combines with J gene TRBJ2-1, with D maybe TRBD2 (6 bases). Germline loops: CDR1 MNHNY, CDR2 SVGAGI (reference sequence). With 4 bases removed from V and 8 bases from J, the gap between germline ends came to 18 bases. The CDR3 is 15 residues long. The DNA of the CDR3 is TGTGCCAGCAGTTCGCCGGGGCGGGGATCGGATGAGCAGTTCTTC. Translating it yields CASSSPGRGSDEQFF.